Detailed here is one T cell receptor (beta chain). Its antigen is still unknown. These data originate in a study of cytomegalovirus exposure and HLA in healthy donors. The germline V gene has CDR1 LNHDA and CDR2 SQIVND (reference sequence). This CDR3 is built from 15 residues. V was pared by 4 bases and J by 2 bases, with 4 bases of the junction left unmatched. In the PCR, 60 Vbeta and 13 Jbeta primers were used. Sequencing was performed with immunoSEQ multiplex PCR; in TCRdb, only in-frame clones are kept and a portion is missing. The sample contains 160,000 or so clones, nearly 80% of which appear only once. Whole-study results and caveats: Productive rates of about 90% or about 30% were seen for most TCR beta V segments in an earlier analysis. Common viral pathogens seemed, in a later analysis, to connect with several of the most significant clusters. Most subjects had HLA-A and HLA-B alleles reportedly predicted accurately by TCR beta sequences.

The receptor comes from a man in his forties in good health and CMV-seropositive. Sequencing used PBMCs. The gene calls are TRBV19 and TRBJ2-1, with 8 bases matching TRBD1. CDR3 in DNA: TGTGCCAGTAGTAGGGACAGGAGTACCTACAATGAGCAGTTCTTC. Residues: CASSRDRSTYNEQFF. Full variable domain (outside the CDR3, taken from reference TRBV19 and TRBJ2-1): DGGITQSPKYLFRKEGQNVTLSCEQNLNHDAMYWYRQDPGQGLRLIYYSQIVNDFQKGDIAEGYSVSREKKESFPLTVTSAQKNPTAFYLCASSRDRSTYNEQFFGPGTRLTVL.